This TCR beta chain comes out of a study of blood T cell repertoires in COVID-19. Germline V gene sequence: CDR1 SGHRS, CDR2 YFSETQ. V trimming: 5 bases; J trimming: 4 bases; junction bases outside the gene matches: 6. CDR3 length equals 15 residues. Original methodology: Estimation of nucleated cell counts relied on the amplification of reference gene primers. Profiled with immunoSEQ multiplex PCR; TCRdb holds only in-frame clones, not every one. The DNA gave D and trimming, while V, J and clone size come from that table. The data hold some 220,000 clones, with approximately 84% observed a single time.

Input material: peripheral blood. This sequence joins TRBV5-1 and TRBJ2-3; 11 bases match TRBD2. This sequence was found in a woman younger than 45 who had recovered from COVID-19. CDR3 amino acids: CASRPTSGSADTQYF. CDR3 sequence (DNA): TGCGCCAGCAGGCCTACTAGCGGGAGCGCAGATACGCAGTATTTT.